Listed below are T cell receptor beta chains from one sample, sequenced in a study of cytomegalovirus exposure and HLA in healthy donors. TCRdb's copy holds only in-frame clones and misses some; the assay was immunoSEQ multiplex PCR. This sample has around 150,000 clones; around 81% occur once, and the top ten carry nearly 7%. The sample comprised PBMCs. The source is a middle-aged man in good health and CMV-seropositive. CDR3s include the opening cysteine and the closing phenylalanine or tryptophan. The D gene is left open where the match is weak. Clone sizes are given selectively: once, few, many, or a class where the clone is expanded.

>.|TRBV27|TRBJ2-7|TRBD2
CASSKTGTSGSYEQYF
TGTGCCAGCAGTAAGACCGGGACTAGCGGGAGTTACGAGCAGTACTTC
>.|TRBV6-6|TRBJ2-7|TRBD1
CASRDRGLSEQYF
TGTGCCAGCAGGGACAGGGGGCTAAGCGAGCAGTACTTC
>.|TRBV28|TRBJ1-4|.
CASSFPEKDRGEDGEKLFF
TGTGCCAGCAGTTTCCCTGAAAAGGATCGAGGGGAGGATGGTGAAAAACTGTTTTTT
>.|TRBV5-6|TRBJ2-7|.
CASSSLRLGTSYEQYF
TGTGCCAGCAGCTCCCTCAGACTGGGTACCTCCTACGAGCAGTACTTC
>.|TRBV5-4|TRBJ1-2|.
CASSLTTNYGYTF
TGTGCCAGCAGCTTGACTACTAACTATGGCTACACCTTC
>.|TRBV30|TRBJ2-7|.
CAWSPSPYEQYF
TGTGCCTGGAGTCCCTCCCCCTACGAGCAGTACTTC
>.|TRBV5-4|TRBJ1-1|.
CASSPGLPIEAFF
TGTGCCAGCAGCCCGGGACTCCCTATTGAAGCTTTCTTT
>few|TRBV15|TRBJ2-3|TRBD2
CATSRGRTSGRSGTDTQYF
TGTGCCACCAGCAGAGGAAGGACTAGCGGGAGGTCTGGGACAGATACGCAGTATTTT
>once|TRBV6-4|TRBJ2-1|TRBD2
CASTLSGAPCNEQFF
TGTGCCAGCACTTTAAGCGGGGCTCCCTGCAATGAGCAGTTCTTC
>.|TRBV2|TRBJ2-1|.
CASRVGGGANNEQFF
TGTGCCAGCAGGGTAGGGGGGGGTGCAAACAATGAGCAGTTCTTC
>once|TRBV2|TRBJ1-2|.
CASRVIQGGMDGYTF
TGTGCCAGCAGAGTGATACAGGGCGGAATGGACGGCTACACCTTC
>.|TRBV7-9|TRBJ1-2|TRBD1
CASSTFLGQGPYGYTF
TGTGCCAGCAGCACCTTCCTTGGACAGGGCCCTTATGGCTACACCTTC
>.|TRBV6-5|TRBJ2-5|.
CASKAGVVGTQYF
TGTGCCAGCAAAGCGGGCGTTGTAGGGACCCAGTACTTC
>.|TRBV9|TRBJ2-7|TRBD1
CASSVGTGAPYEQYF
TGTGCCAGCAGCGTAGGGACAGGGGCGCCCTACGAGCAGTACTTC
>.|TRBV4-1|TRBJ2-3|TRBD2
CASSLRLAGESTDTQYF
TGCGCCAGCAGCCTCCGACTAGCGGGGGAAAGCACAGATACGCAGTATTTT
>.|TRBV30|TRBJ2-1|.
CAWRAGSNYNEQFF
TGTGCCTGGCGTGCGGGGTCCAACTACAATGAGCAGTTCTTC
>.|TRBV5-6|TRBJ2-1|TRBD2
CASSFRTSGLNNEQFF
TGTGCCAGCAGCTTTAGGACTAGCGGCTTGAACAATGAGCAGTTCTTC
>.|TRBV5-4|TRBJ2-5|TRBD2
CASSFGLELETQYF
TGTGCCAGCAGCTTTGGACTAGAATTGGAGACCCAGTACTTC